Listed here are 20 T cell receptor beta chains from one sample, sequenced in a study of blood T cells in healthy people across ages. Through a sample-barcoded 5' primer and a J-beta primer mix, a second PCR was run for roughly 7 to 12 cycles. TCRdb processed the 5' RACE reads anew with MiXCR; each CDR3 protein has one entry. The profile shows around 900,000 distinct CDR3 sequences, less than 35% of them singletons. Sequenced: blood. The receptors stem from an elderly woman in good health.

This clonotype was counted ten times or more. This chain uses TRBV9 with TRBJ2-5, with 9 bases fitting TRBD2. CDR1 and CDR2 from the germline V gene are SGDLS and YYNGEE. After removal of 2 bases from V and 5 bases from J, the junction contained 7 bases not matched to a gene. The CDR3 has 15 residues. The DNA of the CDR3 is TGTGCCAGCAGCGTTCGCGGGGGGGCCGGGGAGACCCAGTACTTC. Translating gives CASSVRGGAGETQYF.

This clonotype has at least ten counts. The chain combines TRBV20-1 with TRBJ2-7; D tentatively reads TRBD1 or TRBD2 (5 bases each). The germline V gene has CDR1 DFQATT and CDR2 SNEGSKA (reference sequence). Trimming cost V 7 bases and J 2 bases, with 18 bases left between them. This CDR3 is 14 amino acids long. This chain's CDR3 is CSGRDGQATYEQYF. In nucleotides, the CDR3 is TGCAGTGGACGGGACGGGCAGGCTACCTACGAGCAGTACTTC.

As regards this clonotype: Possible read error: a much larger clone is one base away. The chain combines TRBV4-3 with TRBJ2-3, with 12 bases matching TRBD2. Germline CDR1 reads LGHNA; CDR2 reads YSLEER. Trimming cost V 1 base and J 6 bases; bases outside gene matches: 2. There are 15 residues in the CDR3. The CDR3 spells CASSQASGRGDTQYF. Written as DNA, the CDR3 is TGCGCCAGCAGCCAAGCTAGCGGGAGGGGTGATACGCAGTATTTT.

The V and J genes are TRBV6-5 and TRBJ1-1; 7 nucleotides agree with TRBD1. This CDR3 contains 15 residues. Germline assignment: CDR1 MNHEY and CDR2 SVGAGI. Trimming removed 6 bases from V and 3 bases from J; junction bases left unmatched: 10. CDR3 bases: TGTGCCAGCAGACTTAACGGACAGGCCGACACTGAAGCTTTCTTT. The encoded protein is CASRLNGQADTEAFF.

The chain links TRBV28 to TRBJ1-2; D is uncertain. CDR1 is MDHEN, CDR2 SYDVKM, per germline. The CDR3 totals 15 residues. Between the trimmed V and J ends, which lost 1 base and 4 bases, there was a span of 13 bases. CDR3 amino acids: CASSLSGNQRYGYTF. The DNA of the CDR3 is TGTGCCAGCAGTTTATCGGGGAACCAACGCTATGGCTACACCTTC.

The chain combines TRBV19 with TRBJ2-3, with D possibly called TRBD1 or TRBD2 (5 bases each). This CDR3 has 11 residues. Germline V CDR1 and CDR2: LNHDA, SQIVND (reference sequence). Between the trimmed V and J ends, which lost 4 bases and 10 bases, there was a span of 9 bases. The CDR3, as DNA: TGTGCCAGTAGTAATAGAGGGGCGCAGTATTTT. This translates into CASSNRGAQYF.

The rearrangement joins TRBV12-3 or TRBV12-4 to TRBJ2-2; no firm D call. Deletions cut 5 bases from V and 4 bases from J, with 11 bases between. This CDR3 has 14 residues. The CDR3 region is CASSPRSFTGELFF. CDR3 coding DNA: TGTGCCAGCAGTCCTAGATCCTTCACCGGGGAGCTGTTTTTT.

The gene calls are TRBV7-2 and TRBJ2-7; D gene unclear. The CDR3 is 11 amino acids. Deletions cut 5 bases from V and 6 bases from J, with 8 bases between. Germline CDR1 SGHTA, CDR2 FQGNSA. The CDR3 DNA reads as TGTGCCAGCAGCGTGTTGGCCGAGCAGTACTTC. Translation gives CASSVLAEQYF.

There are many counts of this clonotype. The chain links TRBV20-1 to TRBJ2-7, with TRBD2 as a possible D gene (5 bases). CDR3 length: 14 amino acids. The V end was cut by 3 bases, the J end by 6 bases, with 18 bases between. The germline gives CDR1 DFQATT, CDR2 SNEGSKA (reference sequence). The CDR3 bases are TGCAGTGCTAGTAAGGGCGGCTTGAGGGCCGAGCAGTACTTC. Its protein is CSASKGGLRAEQYF.

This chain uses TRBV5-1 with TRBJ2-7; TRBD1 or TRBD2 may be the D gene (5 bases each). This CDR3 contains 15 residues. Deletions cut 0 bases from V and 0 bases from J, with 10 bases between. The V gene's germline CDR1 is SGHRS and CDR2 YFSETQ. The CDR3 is CASSLGDPSSYEQYF. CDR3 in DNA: TGCGCCAGCAGCTTGGGGGACCCGAGCTCCTACGAGCAGTACTTC.

The CDR3 protein is CASSLPQGSGYTF. The CDR3 DNA reads TGTGCCAGCAGCTTACCACAGGGAAGCGGCTACACCTTC. V and J are TRBV7-9 and TRBJ1-2; tentatively, D is TRBD1 (6 bases). Germline V gives CDR1 SEHNR, CDR2 FQNEAQ (reference sequence). The CDR3 sequence is 13 residues long. Trimming cost V 2 bases and J 8 bases, with 12 bases left between them.

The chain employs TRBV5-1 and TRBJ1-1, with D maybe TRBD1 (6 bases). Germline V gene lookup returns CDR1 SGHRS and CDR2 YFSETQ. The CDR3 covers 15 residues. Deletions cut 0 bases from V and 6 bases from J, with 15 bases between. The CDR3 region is CASSLATTGGSEAFF. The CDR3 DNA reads TGCGCCAGCAGCTTGGCAACAACGGGGGGCTCTGAAGCTTTCTTT.

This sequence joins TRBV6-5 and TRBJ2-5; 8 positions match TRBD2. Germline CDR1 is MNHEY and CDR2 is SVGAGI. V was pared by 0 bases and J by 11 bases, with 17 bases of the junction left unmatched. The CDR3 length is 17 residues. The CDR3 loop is CASSYSGAGDFYNEQYF. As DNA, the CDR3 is TGTGCCAGCAGTTACTCGGGAGCGGGGGATTTTTACAATGAGCAGTACTTC.

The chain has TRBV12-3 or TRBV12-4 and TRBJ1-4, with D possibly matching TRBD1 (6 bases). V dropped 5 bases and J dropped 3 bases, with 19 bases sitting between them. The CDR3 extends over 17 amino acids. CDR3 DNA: TGTGCCAGCAGTGGTCTTGGGGGGCGCGGAGCTAATGAAAAACTGTTTTTT. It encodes CASSGLGGRGANEKLFF.

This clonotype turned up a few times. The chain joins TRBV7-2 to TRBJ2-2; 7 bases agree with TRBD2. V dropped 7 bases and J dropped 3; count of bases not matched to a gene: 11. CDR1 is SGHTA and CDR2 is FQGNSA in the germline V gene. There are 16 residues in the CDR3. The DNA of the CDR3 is TGTGCCAGCACCAAATCACGGACTAGACACACCGGGGAGCTGTTTTTT. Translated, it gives CASTKSRTRHTGELFF.

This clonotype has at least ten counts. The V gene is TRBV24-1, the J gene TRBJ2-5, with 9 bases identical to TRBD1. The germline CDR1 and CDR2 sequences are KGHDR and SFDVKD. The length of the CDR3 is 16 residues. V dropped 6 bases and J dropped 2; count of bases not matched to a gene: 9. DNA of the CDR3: TGTGCCACCAGTATTACCGGGACAGGGCTTCAAGAGACCCAGTACTTC. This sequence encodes CATSITGTGLQETQYF.

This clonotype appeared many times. The CDR3 sequence: CASSRGPGANVLTF. For the CDR3, the DNA is TGTGCCAGCAGTCGGGGGCCTGGGGCCAACGTCCTGACTTTC. The gene calls are TRBV28 and TRBJ2-6; D is tentatively TRBD1 or TRBD2 (6 bases each). This CDR3 has 14 amino acids. Germline values: CDR1 MDHEN, CDR2 SYDVKM. The V gene lost 5 bases and the J gene lost 2 bases, with 7 bases spanning the gap. The whole variable domain, filled in from reference TRBV28 and TRBJ2-6, reads DVKVTQSSRYLVKRTGEKVFLECVQDMDHENMFWYRQDPGLGLRLIYFSYDVKMKEKGDIPEGYSVSREKKERFSLILESASTNQTSMYLCASSRGPGANVLTFGAGSRLTVL.

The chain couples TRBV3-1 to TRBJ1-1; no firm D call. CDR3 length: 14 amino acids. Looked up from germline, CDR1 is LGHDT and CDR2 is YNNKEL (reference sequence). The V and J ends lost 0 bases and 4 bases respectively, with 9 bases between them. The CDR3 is CASSQDQGLTEAFF. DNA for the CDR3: TGTGCCAGCAGCCAAGATCAAGGGCTCACTGAAGCTTTCTTT.

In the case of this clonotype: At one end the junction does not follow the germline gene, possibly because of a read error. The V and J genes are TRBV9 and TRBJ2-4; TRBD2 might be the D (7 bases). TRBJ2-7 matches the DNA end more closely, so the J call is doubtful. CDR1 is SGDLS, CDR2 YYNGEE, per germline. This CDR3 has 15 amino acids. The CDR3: CTSSVGGASRYEQYF. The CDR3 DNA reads TGTACCAGCAGCGTAGGGGGGGCCTCGAGGTACGAGCAGTACTTC.

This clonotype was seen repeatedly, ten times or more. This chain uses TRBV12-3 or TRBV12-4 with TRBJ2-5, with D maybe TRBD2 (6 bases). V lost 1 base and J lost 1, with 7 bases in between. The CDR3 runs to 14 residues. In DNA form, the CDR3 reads TGTGCCAGCAGTTTAGTTAGCGGCCAAGAGACCCAGTACTTC. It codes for CASSLVSGQETQYF.